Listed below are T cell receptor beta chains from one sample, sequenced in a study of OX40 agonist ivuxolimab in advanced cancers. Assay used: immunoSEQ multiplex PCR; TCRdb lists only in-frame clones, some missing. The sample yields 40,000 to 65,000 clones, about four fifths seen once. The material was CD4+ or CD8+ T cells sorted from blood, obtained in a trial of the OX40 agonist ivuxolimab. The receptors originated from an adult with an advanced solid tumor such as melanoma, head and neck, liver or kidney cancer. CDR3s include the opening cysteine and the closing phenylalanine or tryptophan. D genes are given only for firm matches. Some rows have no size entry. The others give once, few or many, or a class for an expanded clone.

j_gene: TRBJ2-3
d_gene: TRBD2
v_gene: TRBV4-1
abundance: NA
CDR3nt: TGCGCCAGCAGTCGGGAGGGCCTGATCACAGATACGCAGTATTTT
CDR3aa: CASSREGLITDTQYF

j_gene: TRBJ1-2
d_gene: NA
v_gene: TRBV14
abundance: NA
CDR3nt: TGTGCCAGCAGCCCCGACAGGTTCCGCTATGGCTACACCTTC
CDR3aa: CASSPDRFRYGYTF

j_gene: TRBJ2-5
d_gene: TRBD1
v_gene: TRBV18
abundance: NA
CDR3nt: TGTGCCAGCTCACCCGTCACAGGGGGCCAAGAGACCCAGTACTTC
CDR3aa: CASSPVTGGQETQYF

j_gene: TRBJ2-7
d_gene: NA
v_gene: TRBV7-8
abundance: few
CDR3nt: TGTGCCAGCAGCTTAGGAGGACGAGGGGACTACGAGCAGTACTTC
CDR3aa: CASSLGGRGDYEQYF

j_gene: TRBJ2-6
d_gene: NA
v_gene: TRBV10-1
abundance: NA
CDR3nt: TGCGCCAGCAGTGATCAAAATGGGGGGCTGGATGGGGCCAACGTCCTGACTTTC
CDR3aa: CASSDQNGGLDGANVLTF

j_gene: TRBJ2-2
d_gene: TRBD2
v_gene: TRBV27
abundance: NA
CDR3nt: TGTGCCAGCAGTTTATTAGCGGGAGTTGCCACCGGGGAGCTGTTTTTT
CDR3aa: CASSLLAGVATGELFF

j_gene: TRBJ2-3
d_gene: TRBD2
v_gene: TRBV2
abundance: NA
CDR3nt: TGTGCCAGCAGCCTCCTAGCGGCAGATACGCAGTATTTT
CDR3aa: CASSLLAADTQYF

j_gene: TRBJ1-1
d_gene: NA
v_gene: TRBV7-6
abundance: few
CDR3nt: TGTGCCAGCAGCTTAGCTGGAGGGAACACTGAAGCTTTCTTT
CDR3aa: CASSLAGGNTEAFF

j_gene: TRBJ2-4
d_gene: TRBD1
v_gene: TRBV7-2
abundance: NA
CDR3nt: TGTGCCAGCAAAGAGAGGGGGACAGTGCTAGCCAAAAACATTCAGTACTTC
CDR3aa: CASKERGTVLAKNIQYF

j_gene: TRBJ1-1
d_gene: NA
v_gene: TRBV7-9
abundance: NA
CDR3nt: TGTGCCAGCAGCCCTACTGGGGGGGGTAGCGCTTTCTTT
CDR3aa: CASSPTGGGSAFF

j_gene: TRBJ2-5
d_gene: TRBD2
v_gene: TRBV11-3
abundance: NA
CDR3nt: TGTGCCAGCAGCCACCCTAGCGGAGTGTACCAAGAGACCCAGTACTTC
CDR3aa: CASSHPSGVYQETQYF

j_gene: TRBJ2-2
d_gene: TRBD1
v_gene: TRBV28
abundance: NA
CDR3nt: TGTGCCAGCAGTACCACCGGGACAGGGGGAACCGGGGAGCTGTTTTTT
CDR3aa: CASSTTGTGGTGELFF

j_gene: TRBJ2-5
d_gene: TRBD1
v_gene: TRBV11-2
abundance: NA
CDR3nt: TGTGCCAGCAGCTTATTTCGGCAGGGGGCGGAGACCCAGTACTTC
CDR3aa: CASSLFRQGAETQYF

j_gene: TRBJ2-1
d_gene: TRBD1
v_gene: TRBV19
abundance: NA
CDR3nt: TGTGCCAGTAGTTACCCAGGGGGCCCAAATGAGCAGTTCTTC
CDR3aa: CASSYPGGPNEQFF

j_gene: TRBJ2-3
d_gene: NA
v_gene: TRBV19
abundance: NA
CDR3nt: TGTGCCAGTAGTATACGGGGGGACAGATTTACAGATACGCAGTATTTT
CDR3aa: CASSIRGDRFTDTQYF

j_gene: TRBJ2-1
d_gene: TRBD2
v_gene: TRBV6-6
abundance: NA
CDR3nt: TGTGCCAGCAGACGACTAGCGGGGGACAATGAGCAGTTCTTC
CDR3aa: CASRRLAGDNEQFF

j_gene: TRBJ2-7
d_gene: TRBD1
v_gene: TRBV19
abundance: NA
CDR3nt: TGTGCCAGTAGGGGACAGGGAACGCGGGAGCAGTACTTC
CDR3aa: CASRGQGTREQYF

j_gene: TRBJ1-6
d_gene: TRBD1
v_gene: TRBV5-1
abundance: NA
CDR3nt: TGCGCCAGCAGCTTCGGACAGGTCTCCTATAATTCACCCCTCCACTTT
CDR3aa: CASSFGQVSYNSPLHF

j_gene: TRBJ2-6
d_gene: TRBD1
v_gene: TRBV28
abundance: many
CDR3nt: TGTGCCACCTGGGACAGGGGTGGGGCCAACGTCCTGACTTTC
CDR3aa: CATWDRGGANVLTF

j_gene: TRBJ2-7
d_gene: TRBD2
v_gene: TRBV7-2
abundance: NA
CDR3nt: TGTGCCAGCAGCTTAAATAGCGGGAGCTACGAGCAGTACTTC
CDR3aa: CASSLNSGSYEQYF

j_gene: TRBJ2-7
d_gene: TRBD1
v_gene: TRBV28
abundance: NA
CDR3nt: TGTGCCAGCACCTCCGGGACAGGGACCTACGAGCAGTACTTC
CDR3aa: CASTSGTGTYEQYF

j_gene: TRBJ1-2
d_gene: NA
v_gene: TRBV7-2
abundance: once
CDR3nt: TGTGCCAGCAGCGATCCCGGGACCACTCGCTACACCTTC
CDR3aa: CASSDPGTTRYTF

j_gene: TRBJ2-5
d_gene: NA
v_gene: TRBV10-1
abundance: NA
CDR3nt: TGCGCCAGCAGTCCTACAGGAATGAAAGAGACCCAGTACTTC
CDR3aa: CASSPTGMKETQYF

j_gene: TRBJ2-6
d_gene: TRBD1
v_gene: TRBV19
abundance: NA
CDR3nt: TGTGCCAGTAGTAAACACAGGGGGTTAGGCTCTGGGGCCAACGTCCTGACTTTC
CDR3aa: CASSKHRGLGSGANVLTF

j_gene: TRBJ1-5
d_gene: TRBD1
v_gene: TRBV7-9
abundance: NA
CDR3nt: TGTGCCAGCAGCTTGTGGACAGGGGGAATCGGTCAGCCCCAGCATTTT
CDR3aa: CASSLWTGGIGQPQHF

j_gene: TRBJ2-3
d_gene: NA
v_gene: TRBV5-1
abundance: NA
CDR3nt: TGCGCCAGCAGCTTGGCCGACAGCACAGATACGCAGTATTTT
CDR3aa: CASSLADSTDTQYF

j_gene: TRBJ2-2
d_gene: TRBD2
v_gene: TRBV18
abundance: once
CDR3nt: TGTGCCAGCTCACCAGGACTAGCGGTAACCGGGGAGCTGTTTTTT
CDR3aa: CASSPGLAVTGELFF

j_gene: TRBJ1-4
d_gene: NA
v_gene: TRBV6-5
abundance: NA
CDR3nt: TGTGCCAGCAGTGCGACAGCTTCAACTAATGAAAAACTGTTTTTT
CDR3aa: CASSATASTNEKLFF

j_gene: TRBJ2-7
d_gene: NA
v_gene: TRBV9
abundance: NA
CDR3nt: TGTGCCAGCAGCGTAGTACCGGGACAACCCCACGAGCAGTACTTC
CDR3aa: CASSVVPGQPHEQYF

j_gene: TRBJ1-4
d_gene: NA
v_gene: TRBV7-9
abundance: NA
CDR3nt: TGTGCCAGCACCAAGGTTAATGAAAAACTGTTTTTT
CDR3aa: CASTKVNEKLFF

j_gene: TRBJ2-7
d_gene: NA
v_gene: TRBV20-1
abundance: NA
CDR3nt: TGCAGTGCTAGAGATGCCTCGGAGGTAGGCTTC
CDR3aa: CSARDASEVGF

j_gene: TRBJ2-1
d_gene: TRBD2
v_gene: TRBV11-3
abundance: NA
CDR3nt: TGTGCCAGCTTACTAGCGGGTAGCCGAAATGAGCAGTTCTTC
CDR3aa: CASLLAGSRNEQFF

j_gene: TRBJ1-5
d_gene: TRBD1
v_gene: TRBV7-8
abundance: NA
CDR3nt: TGTGCCAGCAGCTCTCGGACAGGGCGAGATAGCAATCAGCCCCAGCATTTT
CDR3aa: CASSSRTGRDSNQPQHF

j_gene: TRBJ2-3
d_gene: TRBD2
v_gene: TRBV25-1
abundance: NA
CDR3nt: TGTGCCAGTAGTGAATCGGGACTAGCGGGACCTAGCACAGATACGCAGTATTTT
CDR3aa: CASSESGLAGPSTDTQYF

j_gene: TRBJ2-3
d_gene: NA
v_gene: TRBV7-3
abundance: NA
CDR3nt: TGTGCCAGCAGCTTAAACAGCGGGGATACGCAGTATTTT
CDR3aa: CASSLNSGDTQYF

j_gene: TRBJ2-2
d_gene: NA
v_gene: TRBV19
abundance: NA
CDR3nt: TGTGCCATTGTGGCTAGACGCACCGGGGAGCTGTTTTTT
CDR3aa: CAIVARRTGELFF